What follows are 10 T cell receptor beta chains derived from one specimen sequenced in a study of blood T cell repertoires in COVID-19. Some clones are missing from TCRdb's copy, which holds only in-frame ones; the method was immunoSEQ multiplex PCR. This table holds 120,000 or so clones, roughly four fifths found once. Sequenced material: peripheral blood. The source is a woman in her fifties or sixties with acute or convalescent COVID-19.

This rearrangement joins TRBV12-3 or TRBV12-4 to TRBJ2-4; D perhaps matches TRBD2 (6 bases). This CDR3 has 12 residues. Trimming took off 5 bases at V and 13 bases at J, with 15 bases between the two ends. The CDR3 sequence is CASSIPGGAQYF. For the CDR3, the DNA is TGTGCCAGCAGTATCCCTGGCGGGGCGCAGTACTTC.

The chain uses TRBV19 and TRBJ2-3; D unresolved. V gave up 8 bases and J gave up 0 bases, with 21 bases separating them. Germline assignment: CDR1 LNHDA and CDR2 SQIVND (reference sequence). The CDR3 contains 17 residues. The DNA of the CDR3 is TGTGCCAGTCGACTCTACGGCCGAGTTACTAGCACAGATACGCAGTATTTT. Its protein is CASRLYGRVTSTDTQYF.

The V and J genes are TRBV18 and TRBJ1-5, with D possibly matching TRBD1 (5 bases). This CDR3 has 14 residues. Deletions cut 5 bases from V and 2 bases from J, with 10 bases between. From germline, CDR1 is KGHSH and CDR2 LQKENI. The CDR3 coding sequence is TGTGCCAGCTCAACGGACACCCGCAATCAGCCCCAGCATTTT. Encoded protein: CASSTDTRNQPQHF.

The chain links TRBV29-1 to TRBJ1-2; D remains ambiguous. The CDR3 runs 14 residues. Trimming took off 0 bases at V and 6 bases at J, with 14 bases between the two ends. CDR1 is SQVTM, CDR2 ANQGSEA, per germline. CDR3 sequence: CSVEDRETSHGYTF. The CDR3 nucleotides read TGCAGCGTTGAAGATAGAGAAACGAGTCATGGCTACACCTTC.

The chain joins TRBV10-3 to TRBJ2-7, with D possibly TRBD1 on 6 matching bases. Per the germline V gene, CDR1 is ENHRY and CDR2 is SYGVKD. V shed 4 bases and J shed 0 bases, with 22 bases lying between them. The CDR3 loop spans 18 amino acids. In DNA form, the CDR3 reads TGTGCCATCAGTGGGGGGATAGAGGGACAAACTGCCTCCTACGAGCAGTACTTC. Translating gives CAISGGIEGQTASYEQYF.

The chain carries TRBV19 and TRBJ1-1, with a possible D match to TRBD1 (6 bases). From germline, CDR1 is LNHDA and CDR2 SQIVND (reference sequence). Trimming cost V 3 bases and J 1 base, with 9 bases left between them. The CDR3 extends over 14 amino acids. CDR3 protein: CASSIGGANTEAFF. CDR3 nucleotide sequence: TGTGCCAGTAGTATCGGGGGGGCGAACACTGAAGCTTTCTTT.

The CDR3 coding sequence is TGCGCCAGCAGCCCCGGGACAGCCTACAATGAGCAGTTCTTC. Encoded protein: CASSPGTAYNEQFF. The rearrangement links TRBV4-1 to TRBJ2-1; 7 bases fit TRBD1. The CDR3 totals 14 residues. V gave up 4 bases and J gave up 2 bases; unmatched junction bases: 2. In germline, CDR1 is MGHRA, CDR2 YSYEKL.

V and J are TRBV6-4 and TRBJ1-5, with D perhaps TRBD1 (6 bases). The CDR3 is 13 residues long. V gave up 7 bases and J gave up 7 bases, with 14 bases separating them. The germline V gene encodes CDR1 MRHNA and CDR2 SNTAGT. The DNA of the CDR3 is TGTGCCAGCACCGACAGGATCAGGCAGCCCCAGCATTTT. Translating it yields CASTDRIRQPQHF.

The sample holds one count of this clone. The rearrangement joins TRBV6-5 to TRBJ2-1, with 10 bases fitting TRBD1. This CDR3 is 16 amino acids long. V lost 4 bases to trimming and J lost 5 bases; unmatched junction nucleotides: 8. CDR1 is MNHEY and CDR2 is SVGAGI in the germline V gene. The chain's CDR3 is CASSSDRDRGNNEQFF. For the CDR3, the DNA is TGTGCCAGCAGTTCCGATCGGGACAGGGGCAACAATGAGCAGTTCTTC.

The rearrangement joins TRBV7-9 to TRBJ2-7; D unresolved. CDR3 length equals 14 residues. Germline CDR1 is SEHNR and CDR2 is FQNEAQ (reference sequence). With 3 bases removed from V and 2 bases from J, the gap between germline ends came to 11 bases. CDR3 sequence reads: CASSLGQAPYEQYF. The CDR3 coding sequence is TGTGCCAGCAGCTTGGGCCAGGCTCCCTACGAGCAGTACTTC.